This is a list of T cell receptor beta chains from one sample in a study of cytomegalovirus exposure and HLA in healthy donors. Sequenced by immunoSEQ multiplex PCR; TCRdb stores in-frame clones only, minus some. This sample has some 150,000 clones, with around 82% found just once. Sequencing was carried out using PBMCs. The receptors were gathered from a woman aged 50 to 60 in good health and CMV-seropositive. Both conserved end residues are part of each CDR3. D genes are given only for firm matches. Clone size is not always given. Where it is, it says once, few, many or a class for expanded clones.

v_call	clone_size	d_call	j_call	cdr3_aa	cdr3_nt
TRBV4-1	.	TRBD2	TRBJ2-7	CASSQEVLAGGRYEQYF	TGCGCCAGCAGCCAAGAAGTACTAGCGGGGGGTAGGTACGAGCAGTACTTC
TRBV6-1	few	.	TRBJ1-4	CASMRTATNEKLFF	TGTGCCAGCATGAGGACAGCAACTAATGAAAAACTGTTTTTT
TRBV4-3	.	.	TRBJ2-2	CASSQDPGVGTGELFF	TGCGCCAGCAGCCAAGACCCGGGGGTTGGCACCGGGGAGCTGTTTTTT
TRBV5-1	.	TRBD1	TRBJ2-2	CASSSMNKTGRGRTGELFF	TGCGCCAGCAGCTCCATGAACAAAACAGGCAGGGGGCGGACCGGGGAGCTGTTTTTT
TRBV18	.	TRBD2	TRBJ2-3	CASSPSGGATDTQYF	TGTGCCAGCTCACCGAGCGGGGGGGCCACAGATACGCAGTATTTT
TRBV5-6	.	.	TRBJ1-5	CASSFSNQPQHF	TGTGCCAGCAGCTTTAGCAACCAGCCCCAGCATTTT
TRBV7-9	.	.	TRBJ2-1	CASSPLRDAYNEQFF	TGTGCCAGCAGCCCCCTGCGAGATGCCTACAATGAGCAGTTCTTC
TRBV29-1	.	.	TRBJ2-1	CTTRQGGTYNEQFF	TGCACCACCCGACAGGGAGGAACCTACAATGAGCAGTTCTTC
TRBV5-6	.	TRBD2	TRBJ2-1	CASSFRAGGPYNEQFF	TGTGCCAGCAGCTTTAGGGCGGGGGGCCCGTACAATGAGCAGTTCTTC
TRBV9	.	TRBD1	TRBJ2-2	CASSVAGTGSGELFF	TGTGCCAGCAGCGTAGCTGGGACAGGGTCCGGGGAGCTGTTTTTT
TRBV7-9	.	TRBD1	TRBJ1-5	CASSPGTGNQPQHF	TGTGCCAGCAGCCCGGGGACAGGGAATCAGCCCCAGCATTTT
TRBV5-1	.	.	TRBJ2-2	CASSLYPGELFF	TGCGCCAGCAGCTTGTATCCGGGGGAGCTGTTTTTT
TRBV29-1	.	.	TRBJ1-1	CSVEQGPGTEAFF	TGCAGCGTTGAGCAGGGGCCGGGGACTGAAGCTTTCTTT
TRBV2	.	.	TRBJ1-5	CASSGSGGNSNQPQHF	TGTGCCAGCAGTGGGAGCGGGGGGAATAGCAATCAGCCCCAGCATTTT
TRBV15	.	.	TRBJ2-3	CATSIRQGDTQYF	TGTGCCACCAGCATACGGCAGGGGGATACGCAGTATTTT
TRBV7-2	.	.	TRBJ1-6	CASSFSGNSPLHF	TGTGCCAGCAGCTTTTCGGGTAATTCACCCCTCCACTTT
TRBV18	.	TRBD2	TRBJ2-7	CASSPTSGGIVQYF	TGTGCCAGCTCACCGACCAGCGGGGGAATAGTGCAGTACTTC
TRBV21-1	.	.	TRBJ1-2	CASLRLRDRRDYGYTF	TGTGCCAGCTTACGCCTACGGGACAGGAGGGATTATGGCTACACCTTC
TRBV6-5	.	TRBD1	TRBJ2-3	CASSGTVGTDTQYF	TGTGCCAGCAGTGGGACAGTAGGCACAGATACGCAGTATTTT
TRBV15	.	TRBD2	TRBJ2-3	CATSNSGGGTDTQYF	TGTGCCACCAGCAATAGCGGGGGGGGCACAGATACGCAGTATTTT
TRBV18	.	TRBD1	TRBJ1-4	CASSPPRGAGQGPSTNEKLFF	TGTGCCAGCTCACCACCCAGGGGCGCGGGACAGGGACCTTCAACTAATGAAAAACTGTTTTTT
TRBV7-2	.	TRBD2	TRBJ2-1	CASSFQRGLYNEQFF	TGTGCCAGCAGCTTTCAGCGGGGACTTTACAATGAGCAGTTCTTC
TRBV7-6	.	TRBD1	TRBJ1-1	CASSRQGGTEAFF	TGTGCCAGCTCTCGACAGGGGGGAACTGAAGCTTTCTTT
TRBV7-2	.	.	TRBJ1-1	CASSLGGASTEAFF	TGTGCCAGCAGCCTAGGCGGGGCCAGCACTGAAGCTTTCTTT
TRBV9	.	.	TRBJ2-2	CASSVGGSVITGELFF	TGTGCCAGCAGCGTAGGAGGGAGTGTTATCACCGGGGAGCTGTTTTTT
TRBV5-4	few	TRBD2	TRBJ2-1	CASSRLAGTYNEQFF	TGTGCCAGCAGCAGGTTAGCGGGAACCTACAATGAGCAGTTCTTC
TRBV7-2	.	TRBD1	TRBJ2-7	CASSPQGGQGYEQYF	TGTGCCAGCAGCCCCCAGGGGGGACAGGGCTACGAGCAGTACTTC
TRBV12-5	.	TRBD2	TRBJ2-1	CASGLAGTSGNNEQFF	TGTGCTAGTGGTTTGGCAGGGACTAGCGGGAACAATGAGCAGTTCTTC
TRBV10-3	.	.	TRBJ2-3	CAISSADPGDTQYF	TGTGCCATCAGTTCCGCTGACCCCGGGGATACGCAGTATTTT